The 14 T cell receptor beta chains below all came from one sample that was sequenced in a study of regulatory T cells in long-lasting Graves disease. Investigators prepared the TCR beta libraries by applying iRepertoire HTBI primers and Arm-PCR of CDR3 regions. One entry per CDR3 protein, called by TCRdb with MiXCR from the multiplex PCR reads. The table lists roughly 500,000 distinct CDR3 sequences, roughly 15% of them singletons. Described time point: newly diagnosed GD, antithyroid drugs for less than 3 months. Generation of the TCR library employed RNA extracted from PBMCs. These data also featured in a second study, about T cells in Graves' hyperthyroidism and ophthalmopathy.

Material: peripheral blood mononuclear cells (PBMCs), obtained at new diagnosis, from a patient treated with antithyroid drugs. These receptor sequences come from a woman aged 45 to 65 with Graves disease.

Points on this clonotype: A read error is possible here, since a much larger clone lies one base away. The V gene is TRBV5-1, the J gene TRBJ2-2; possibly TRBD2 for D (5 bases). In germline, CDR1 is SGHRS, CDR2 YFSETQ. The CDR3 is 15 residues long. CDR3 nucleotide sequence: TGCGCCAGCAGCCCAGTTAAAGGGCGGACCGGGGAGCTGTCTTTT. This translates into CASSPVKGRTGELSF.

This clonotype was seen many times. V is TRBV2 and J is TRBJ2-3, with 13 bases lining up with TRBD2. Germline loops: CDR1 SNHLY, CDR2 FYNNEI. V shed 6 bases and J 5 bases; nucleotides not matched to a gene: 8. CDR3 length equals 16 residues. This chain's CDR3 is CASRETSGREGDTQYF. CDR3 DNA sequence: TGTGCCAGCAGAGAAACTAGCGGGAGGGAGGGAGATACGCAGTATTTT.

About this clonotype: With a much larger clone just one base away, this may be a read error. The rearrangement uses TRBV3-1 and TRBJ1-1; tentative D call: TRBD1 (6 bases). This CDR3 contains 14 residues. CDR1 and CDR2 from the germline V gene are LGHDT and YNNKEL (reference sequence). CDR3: CAGSQTGWNTEAFF. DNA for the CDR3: TGTGCCGGCAGCCAGACAGGATGGAATACTGAAGCTTTCTTT.

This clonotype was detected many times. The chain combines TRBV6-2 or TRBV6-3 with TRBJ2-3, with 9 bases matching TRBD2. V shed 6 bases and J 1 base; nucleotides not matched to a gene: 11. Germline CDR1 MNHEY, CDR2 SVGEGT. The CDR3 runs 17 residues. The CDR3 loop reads CASRNIGGRGRTDTQYF. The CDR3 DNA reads TGTGCCAGCAGGAATATTGGCGGGAGGGGGCGCACAGATACGCAGTATTTT.

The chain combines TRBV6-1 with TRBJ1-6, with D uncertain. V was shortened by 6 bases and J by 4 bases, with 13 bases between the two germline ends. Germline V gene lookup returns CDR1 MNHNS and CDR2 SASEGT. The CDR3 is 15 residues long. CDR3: CASRVEQRYNSPLHF. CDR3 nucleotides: TGTGCCAGCAGAGTTGAACAGCGATATAATTCACCCCTCCACTTT.

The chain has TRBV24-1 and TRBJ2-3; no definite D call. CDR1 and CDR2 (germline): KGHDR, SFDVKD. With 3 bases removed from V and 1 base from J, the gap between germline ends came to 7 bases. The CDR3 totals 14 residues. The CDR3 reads CATSDAAGTDTQYF. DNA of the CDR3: TGTGCCACCAGTGATGCTGCAGGCACAGATACGCAGTATTTT.

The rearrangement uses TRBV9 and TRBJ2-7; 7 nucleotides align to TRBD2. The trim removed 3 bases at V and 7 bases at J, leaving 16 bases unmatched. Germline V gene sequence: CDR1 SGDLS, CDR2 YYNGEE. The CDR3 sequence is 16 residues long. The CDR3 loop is CASSALVGGGSGEQYF. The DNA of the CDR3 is TGTGCCAGCAGCGCCCTCGTTGGGGGGGGTAGTGGAGAGCAGTACTTC.

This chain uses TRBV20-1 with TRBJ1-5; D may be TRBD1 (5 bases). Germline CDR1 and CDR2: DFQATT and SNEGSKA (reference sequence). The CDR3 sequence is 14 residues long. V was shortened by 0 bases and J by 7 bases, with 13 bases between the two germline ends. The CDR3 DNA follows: TGCAGTGCTAGAGAAGTGGAGGGGATCCAGCCCCAGCATTTT. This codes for CSAREVEGIQPQHF.

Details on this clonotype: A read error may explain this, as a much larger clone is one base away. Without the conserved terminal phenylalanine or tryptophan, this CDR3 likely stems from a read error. CDR3 bases: TGTGCCAGCGGACGGCAGGGGGACACTGAAGCTTTCTCT. This encodes CASGRQGDTEAFS. The rearrangement links TRBV27 to TRBJ1-1; 7 nucleotides match TRBD1. Germline CDR1 and CDR2: MNHEY and SMNVEV (reference sequence). V trimming: 8 bases; J trimming: 3 bases; junction bases outside the gene matches: 6. This CDR3 is built from 13 residues.

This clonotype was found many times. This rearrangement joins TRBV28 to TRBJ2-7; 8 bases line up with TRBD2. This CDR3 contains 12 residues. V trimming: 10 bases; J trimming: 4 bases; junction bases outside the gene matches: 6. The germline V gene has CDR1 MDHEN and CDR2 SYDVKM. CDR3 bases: TGTGCCACGGATACTAGCGGTTACGAGCAGTACTTC. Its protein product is CATDTSGYEQYF.

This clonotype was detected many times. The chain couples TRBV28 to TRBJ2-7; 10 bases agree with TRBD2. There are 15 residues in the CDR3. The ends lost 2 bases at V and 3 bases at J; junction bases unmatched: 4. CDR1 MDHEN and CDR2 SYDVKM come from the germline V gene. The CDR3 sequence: CASSLPGLAIYEQYF. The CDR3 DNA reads TGTGCCAGCAGTTTACCGGGACTAGCGATCTACGAGCAGTACTTC. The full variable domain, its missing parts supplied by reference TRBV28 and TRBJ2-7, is DVKVTQSSRYLVKRTGEKVFLECVQDMDHENMFWYRQDPGLGLRLIYFSYDVKMKEKGDIPEGYSVSREKKERFSLILESASTNQTSMYLCASSLPGLAIYEQYFGPGTRLTVT.

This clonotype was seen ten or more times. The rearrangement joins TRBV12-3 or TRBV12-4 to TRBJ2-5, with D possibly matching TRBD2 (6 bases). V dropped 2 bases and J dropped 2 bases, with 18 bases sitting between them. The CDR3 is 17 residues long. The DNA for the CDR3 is TGTGCCAGCAGTTTAAGGAGGGCAGTGTTGGCGCAAGAGACCCAGTACTTC. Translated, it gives CASSLRRAVLAQETQYF.

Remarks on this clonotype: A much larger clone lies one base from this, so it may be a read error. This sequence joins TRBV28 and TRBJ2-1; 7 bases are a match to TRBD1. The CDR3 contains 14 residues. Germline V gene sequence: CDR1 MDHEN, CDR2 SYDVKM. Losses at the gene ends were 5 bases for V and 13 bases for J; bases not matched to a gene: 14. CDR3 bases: TGTGCCAGCAGTCCGGGGACAGTTAAGGAGACCCAGTTCTTC. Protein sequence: CASSPGTVKETQFF.

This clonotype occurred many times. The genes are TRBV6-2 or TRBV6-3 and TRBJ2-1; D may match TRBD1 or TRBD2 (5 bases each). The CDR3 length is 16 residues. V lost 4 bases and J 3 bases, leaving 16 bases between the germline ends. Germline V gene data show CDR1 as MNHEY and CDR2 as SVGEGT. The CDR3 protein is CASSSPGGGHYNEQFF. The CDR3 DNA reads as TGTGCCAGCAGTTCGCCGGGTGGAGGACACTACAATGAGCAGTTCTTC.